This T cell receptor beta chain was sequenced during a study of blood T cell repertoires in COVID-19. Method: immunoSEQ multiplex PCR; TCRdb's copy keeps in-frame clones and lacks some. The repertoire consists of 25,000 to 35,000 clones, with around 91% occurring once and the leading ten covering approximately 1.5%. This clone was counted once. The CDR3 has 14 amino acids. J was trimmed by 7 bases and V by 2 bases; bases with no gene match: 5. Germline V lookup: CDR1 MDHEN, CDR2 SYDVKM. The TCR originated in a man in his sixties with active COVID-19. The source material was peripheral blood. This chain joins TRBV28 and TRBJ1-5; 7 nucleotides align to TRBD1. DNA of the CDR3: TGTGCCAGCAGTTTAGAGACAGGGTGGCAGCCCCAGCATTTT. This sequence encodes CASSLETGWQPQHF. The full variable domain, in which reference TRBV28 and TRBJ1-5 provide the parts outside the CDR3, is DVKVTQSSRYLVKRTGEKVFLECVQDMDHENMFWYRQDPGLGLRLIYFSYDVKMKEKGDIPEGYSVSREKKERFSLILESASTNQTSMYLCASSLETGWQPQHFGDGTRLSIL.